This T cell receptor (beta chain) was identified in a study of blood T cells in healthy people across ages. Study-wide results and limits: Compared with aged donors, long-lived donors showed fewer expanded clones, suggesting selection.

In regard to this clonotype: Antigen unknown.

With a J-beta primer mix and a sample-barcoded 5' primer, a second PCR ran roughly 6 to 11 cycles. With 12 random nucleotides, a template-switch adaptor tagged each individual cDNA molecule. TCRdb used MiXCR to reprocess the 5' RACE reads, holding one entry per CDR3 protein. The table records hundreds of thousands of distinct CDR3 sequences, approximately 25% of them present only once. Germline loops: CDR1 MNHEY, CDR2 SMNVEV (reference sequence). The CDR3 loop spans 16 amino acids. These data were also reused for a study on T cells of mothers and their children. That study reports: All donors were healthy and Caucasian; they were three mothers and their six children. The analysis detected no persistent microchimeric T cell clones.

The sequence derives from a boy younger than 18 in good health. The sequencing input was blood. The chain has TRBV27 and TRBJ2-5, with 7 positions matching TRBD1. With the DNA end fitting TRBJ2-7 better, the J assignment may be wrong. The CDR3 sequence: CASSFAPRTGHYEQYF. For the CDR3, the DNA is TGTGCCAGCAGTTTCGCTCCCCGGACAGGCCACTACGAGCAGTACTTC.